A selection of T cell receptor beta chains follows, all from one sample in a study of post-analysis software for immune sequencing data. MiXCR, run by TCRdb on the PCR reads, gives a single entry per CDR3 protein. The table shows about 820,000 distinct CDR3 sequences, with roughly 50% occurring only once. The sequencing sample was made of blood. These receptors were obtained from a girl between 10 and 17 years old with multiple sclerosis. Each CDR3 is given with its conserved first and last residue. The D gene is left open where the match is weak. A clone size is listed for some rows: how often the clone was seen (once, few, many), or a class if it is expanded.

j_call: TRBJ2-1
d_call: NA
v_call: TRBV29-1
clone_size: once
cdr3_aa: CSVEVKGDDEQFF
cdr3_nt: TGCAGCGTTGAAGTGAAGGGGGACGATGAGCAGTTCTTC

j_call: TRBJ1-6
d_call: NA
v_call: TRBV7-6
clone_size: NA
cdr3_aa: CASSYRDGGNSPLHF
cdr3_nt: TGTGCCAGCAGCTACCGGGATGGGGGCAATTCACCCCTCCACTTT

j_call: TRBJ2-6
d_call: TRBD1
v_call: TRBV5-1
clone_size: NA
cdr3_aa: CASSLAGQGDPSGANVLTF
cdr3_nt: TGCGCCAGCAGCTTGGCGGGACAGGGGGATCCCTCTGGGGCCAACGTCCTGACTTTC

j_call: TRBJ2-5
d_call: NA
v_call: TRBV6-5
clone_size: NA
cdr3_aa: CASSYSGEETETQYF
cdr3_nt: TGTGCCAGCAGTTACTCTGGGGAGGAGACGGAGACCCAGTACTTC

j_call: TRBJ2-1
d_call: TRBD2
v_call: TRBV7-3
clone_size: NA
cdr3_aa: CASTLPGLANYEQFF
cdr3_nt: TGTGCCAGCACCTTACCGGGACTAGCGAACTATGAGCAGTTCTTC

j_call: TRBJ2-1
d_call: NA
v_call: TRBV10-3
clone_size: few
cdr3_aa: CAISTSEYEQFF
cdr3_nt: TGTGCCATCAGTACGAGCGAGTATGAGCAGTTCTTC

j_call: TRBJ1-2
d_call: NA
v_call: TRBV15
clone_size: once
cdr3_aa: CAASRETETPYGYTF
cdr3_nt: TGTGCCGCCAGCAGAGAGACCGAAACTCCCTATGGCTACACCTTC

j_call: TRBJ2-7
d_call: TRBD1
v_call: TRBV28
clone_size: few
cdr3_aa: CASRNSGQIISYEQYF
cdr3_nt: TGTGCCAGCAGGAATTCGGGACAGATAATCTCCTACGAGCAGTACTTC

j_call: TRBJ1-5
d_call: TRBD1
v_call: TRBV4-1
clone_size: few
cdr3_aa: CASSPGQGYQPQHF
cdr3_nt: TGCGCCAGCAGCCCGGGACAGGGGTATCAGCCCCAGCATTTT

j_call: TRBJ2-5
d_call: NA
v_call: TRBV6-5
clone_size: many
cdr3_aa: CASSYGWQGGETQYF
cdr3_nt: TGTGCCAGCAGTTACGGGTGGCAGGGCGGAGAGACCCAGTACTTC

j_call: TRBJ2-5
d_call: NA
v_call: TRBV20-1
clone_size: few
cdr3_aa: CSASRLGRETQYF
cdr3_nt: TGCAGTGCTAGTCGACTAGGGCGAGAGACCCAGTACTTC

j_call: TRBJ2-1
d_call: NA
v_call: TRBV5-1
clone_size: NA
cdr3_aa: CASSLEGDFYNEQFF
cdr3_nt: TGCGCCAGCAGCTTGGAGGGGGATTTCTACAATGAGCAGTTCTTC

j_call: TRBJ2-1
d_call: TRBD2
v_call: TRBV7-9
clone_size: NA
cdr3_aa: CASSTRGLAPDNEQFF
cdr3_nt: TGTGCCAGCAGCACAAGGGGACTAGCGCCAGACAATGAGCAGTTCTTC

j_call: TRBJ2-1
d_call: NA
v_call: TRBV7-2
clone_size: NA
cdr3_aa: CASSPQRLVSNEQFF
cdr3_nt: TGTGCCAGCAGTCCCCAGCGCTTGGTCAGTAATGAGCAGTTCTTC

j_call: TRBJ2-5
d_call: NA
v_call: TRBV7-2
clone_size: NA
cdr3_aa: CASSLGAGTHNEQYF
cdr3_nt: TGTGCCAGCAGCTTAGGCGCAGGGACCCACAATGAGCAGTACTTC

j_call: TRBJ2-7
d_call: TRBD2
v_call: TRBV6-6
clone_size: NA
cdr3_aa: CASSSLTSGIEQYF
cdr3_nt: TGTGCCAGCAGCAGCCTGACTAGCGGGATCGAGCAGTACTTC

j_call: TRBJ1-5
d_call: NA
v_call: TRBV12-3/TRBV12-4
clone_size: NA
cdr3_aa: CAGSLERPIGNQPQHF
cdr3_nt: TGTGCCGGCAGTTTAGAGCGGCCGATAGGCAATCAGCCCCAGCATTTT

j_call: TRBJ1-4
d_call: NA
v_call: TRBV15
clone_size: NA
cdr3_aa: CATSSVSFRREKLFF
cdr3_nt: TGTGCCACCAGCAGTGTATCTTTCCGGAGAGAAAAACTGTTTTTT

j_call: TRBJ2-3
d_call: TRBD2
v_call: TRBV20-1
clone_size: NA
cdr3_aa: CSARVLGTSGRDTQYF
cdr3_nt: TGCAGTGCTAGAGTTCTCGGGACTAGCGGGAGAGATACGCAGTATTTT

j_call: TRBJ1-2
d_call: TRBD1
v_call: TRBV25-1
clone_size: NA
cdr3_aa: CASSEGGTGKRDGYTF
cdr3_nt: TGTGCCAGCAGTGAAGGCGGGACAGGAAAGCGCGATGGCTACACCTTC

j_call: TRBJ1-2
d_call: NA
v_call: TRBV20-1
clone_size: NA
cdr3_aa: CSARPGRGAHGYTF
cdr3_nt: TGCAGTGCTAGGCCTGGGCGGGGGGCTCATGGCTACACCTTC

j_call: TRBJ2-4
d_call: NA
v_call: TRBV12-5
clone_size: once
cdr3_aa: CASGSPRTEGEYF
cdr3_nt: TGTGCTAGTGGTTCTCCTAGGACAGAGGGAGAGTACTTC

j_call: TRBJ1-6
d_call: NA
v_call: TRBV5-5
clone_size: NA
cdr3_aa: CASSLGTGINSPLHF
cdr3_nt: TGTGCCAGCAGCTTGGGGACCGGGATTAATTCACCCCTCCACTTT

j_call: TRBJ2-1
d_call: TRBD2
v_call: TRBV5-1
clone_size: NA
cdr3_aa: CASSRLAGGYEQFF
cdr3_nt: TGCGCCAGCAGCAGACTAGCGGGAGGCTATGAGCAGTTCTTC

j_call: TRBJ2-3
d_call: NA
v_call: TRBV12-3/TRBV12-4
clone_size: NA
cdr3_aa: CASVSGLRTDTQYF
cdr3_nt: TGTGCCAGCGTATCGGGACTCCGCACAGATACGCAGTATTTT

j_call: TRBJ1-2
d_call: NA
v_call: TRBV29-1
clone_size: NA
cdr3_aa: CSVEDVTVGYTF
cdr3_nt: TGCAGCGTTGAAGATGTGACTGTTGGCTACACCTTC

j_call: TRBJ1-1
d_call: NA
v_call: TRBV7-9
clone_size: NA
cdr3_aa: CASTSPALNTEAFF
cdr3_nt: TGTGCCAGCACCTCCCCGGCTTTGAACACTGAAGCTTTCTTT

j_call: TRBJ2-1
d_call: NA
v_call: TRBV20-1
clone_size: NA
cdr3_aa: CSANSAQYNEQFF
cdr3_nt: TGCAGTGCTAATAGCGCGCAATACAATGAGCAGTTCTTC

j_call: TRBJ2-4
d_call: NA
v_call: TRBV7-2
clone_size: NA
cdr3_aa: CASSHLGGEQYF
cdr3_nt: TGTGCCAGCAGCCATCTGGGCGGTGAGCAGTACTTC

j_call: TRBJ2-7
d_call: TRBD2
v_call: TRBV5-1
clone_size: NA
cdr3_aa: CASSWGLAGDATYEQYF
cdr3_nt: TGCGCCAGCAGCTGGGGACTAGCGGGAGATGCGACCTACGAGCAGTACTTC

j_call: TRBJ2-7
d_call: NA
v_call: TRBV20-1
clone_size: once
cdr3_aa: CSASPRGGGRWSYEQYF
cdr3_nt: TGCAGTGCTAGCCCGAGGGGAGGGGGCAGATGGTCCTACGAGCAGTACTTC

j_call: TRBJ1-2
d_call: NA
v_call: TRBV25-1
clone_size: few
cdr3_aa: CASSARGGHGYTF
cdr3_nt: TGTGCCAGCAGTGCCCGAGGGGGGCACGGCTACACCTTC

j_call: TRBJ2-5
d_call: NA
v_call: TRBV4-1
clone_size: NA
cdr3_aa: CASSLAAKEKWETQYF
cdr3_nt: TGCGCCAGCAGCCTTGCTGCAAAAGAGAAATGGGAGACCCAGTACTTC

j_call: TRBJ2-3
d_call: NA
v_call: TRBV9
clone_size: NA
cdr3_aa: CASSVDGGAGDTQYF
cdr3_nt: TGTGCCAGCAGCGTCGACGGCGGGGCAGGGGATACGCAGTATTTT

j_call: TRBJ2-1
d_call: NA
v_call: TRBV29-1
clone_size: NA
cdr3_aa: CSVDSRGIYNEQFF
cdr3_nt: TGCAGCGTTGATTCCAGGGGTATCTACAATGAGCAGTTCTTC

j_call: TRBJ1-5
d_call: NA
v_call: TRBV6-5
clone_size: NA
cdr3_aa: CASSYSSLAPQPQHF
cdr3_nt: TGTGCCAGCAGTTACTCATCCCTGGCGCCCCAGCCCCAGCATTTT

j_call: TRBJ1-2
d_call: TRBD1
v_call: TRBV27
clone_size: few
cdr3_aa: CASSLWSGQRDYGYTF
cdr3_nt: TGTGCCAGCAGTTTATGGTCGGGACAGAGAGACTATGGCTACACCTTC

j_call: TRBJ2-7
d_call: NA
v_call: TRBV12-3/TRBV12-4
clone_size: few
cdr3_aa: CASSLSPGGAGPHEQYF
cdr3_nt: TGTGCCAGCAGTTTATCCCCTGGGGGGGCGGGACCCCACGAGCAGTACTTC

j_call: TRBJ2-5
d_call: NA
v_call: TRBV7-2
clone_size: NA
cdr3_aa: CASSPEALLETQYF
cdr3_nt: TGTGCCAGCAGCCCTGAGGCCCTTCTGGAGACCCAGTACTTC

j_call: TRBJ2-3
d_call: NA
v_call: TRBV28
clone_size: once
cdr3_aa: CASSLYRRSAADTQYF
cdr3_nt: TGTGCCAGCAGTTTATACCGGCGTAGTGCGGCAGATACGCAGTATTTT

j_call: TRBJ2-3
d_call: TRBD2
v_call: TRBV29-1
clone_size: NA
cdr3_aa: CSASAGGGTDTQYF
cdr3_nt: TGCAGCGCCTCAGCGGGGGGCGGCACAGATACGCAGTATTTT

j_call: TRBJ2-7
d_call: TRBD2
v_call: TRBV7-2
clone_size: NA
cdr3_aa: CASSSPGRPYNEQYF
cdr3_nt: TGTGCCAGCAGCTCCCCCGGGAGGCCCTACAATGAGCAGTACTTC

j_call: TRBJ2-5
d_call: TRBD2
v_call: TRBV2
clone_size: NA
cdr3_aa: CASGGTSGGQETQYF
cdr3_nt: TGTGCCAGCGGAGGGACTAGCGGGGGCCAAGAGACCCAGTACTTC

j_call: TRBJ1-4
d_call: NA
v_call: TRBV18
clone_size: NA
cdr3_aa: CASSPYSQIEKLFF
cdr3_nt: TGTGCCAGCTCACCCTACAGCCAGATCGAAAAACTGTTTTTT

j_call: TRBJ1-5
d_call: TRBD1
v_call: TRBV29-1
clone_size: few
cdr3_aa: CSVGVQGNQPQHF
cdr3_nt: TGCAGCGTTGGGGTACAGGGGAATCAGCCCCAGCATTTT

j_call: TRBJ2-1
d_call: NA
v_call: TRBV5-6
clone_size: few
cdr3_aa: CASSLGGNSYNEQFF
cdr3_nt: TGTGCCAGCAGCTTGGGAGGAAACTCCTACAATGAGCAGTTCTTC

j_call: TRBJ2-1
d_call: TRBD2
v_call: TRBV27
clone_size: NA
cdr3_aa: CASSLGTSGLYEQFF
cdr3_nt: TGTGCCAGCAGTTTAGGGACTAGCGGGCTCTATGAGCAGTTCTTC

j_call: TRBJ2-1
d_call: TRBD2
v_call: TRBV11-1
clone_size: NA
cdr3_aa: CASSYGTSGTNEQFF
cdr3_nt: TGTGCCAGCAGCTATGGGACTAGCGGGACCAATGAGCAGTTCTTC

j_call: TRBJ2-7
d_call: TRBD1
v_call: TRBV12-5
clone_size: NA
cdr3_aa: CASGSGQGKDEQYF
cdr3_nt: TGTGCTAGTGGTTCGGGACAGGGTAAGGACGAGCAGTACTTC

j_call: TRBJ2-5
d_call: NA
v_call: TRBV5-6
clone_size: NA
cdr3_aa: CASSLGLVEETQYF
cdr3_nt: TGTGCCAGCAGCTTGGGGCTAGTCGAAGAGACCCAGTACTTC

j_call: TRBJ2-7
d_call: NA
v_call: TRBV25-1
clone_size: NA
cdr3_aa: CATSGGTYEQYF
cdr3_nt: TGTGCCACCAGTGGGGGAACCTACGAGCAGTACTTC

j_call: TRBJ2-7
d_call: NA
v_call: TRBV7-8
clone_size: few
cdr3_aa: CASSLAGRGTSYEQYF
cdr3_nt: TGTGCCAGCAGCTTAGCCGGTCGGGGTACCTCCTACGAGCAGTACTTC

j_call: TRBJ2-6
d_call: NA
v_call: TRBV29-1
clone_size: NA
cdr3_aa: CSVFTKVSGANVLTF
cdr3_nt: TGCAGCGTTTTTACAAAAGTCTCTGGGGCCAACGTCCTGACTTTC

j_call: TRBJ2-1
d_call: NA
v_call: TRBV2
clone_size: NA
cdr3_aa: CASGGQRDNEQFF
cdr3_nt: TGTGCCAGCGGTGGGCAGAGAGACAATGAGCAGTTCTTC

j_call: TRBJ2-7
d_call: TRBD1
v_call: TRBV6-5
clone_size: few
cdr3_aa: CASSHSDRVKDEQYF
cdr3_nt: TGTGCCAGCAGTCACTCGGACAGGGTTAAGGACGAGCAGTACTTC